Below are 19 T cell receptor beta chains sequenced from a single sample in a study of early T cells in non-severe SARS-CoV-2 infection. TCRdb independently ran MiXCR on the 5' RACE reads; one entry per CDR3 protein. The table shows about 70,000 distinct CDR3 sequences, with more than 10% occurring only once. The starting material was whole blood, obtained at baseline. The receptors were sampled from an adult who was a healthcare worker with PCR-confirmed SARS-CoV-2 infection or an uninfected control (not recorded which). The donor label of this sample is uncertain.

V usage is TRBV9 and J usage is TRBJ2-2, with TRBD1 identical over 7 bases. The CDR3 is 14 amino acids. CDR1 is SGDLS and CDR2 is YYNGEE in the germline V gene. The V segment lost 3 bases and the J segment 8 bases; nucleotides outside the gene matches: 7. This CDR3 is CASSAPRQGGELFF. The CDR3 nucleotides read TGTGCCAGCAGCGCACCAAGACAGGGAGGGGAGCTGTTTTTT. Together with reference TRBV9 and TRBJ2-2, the CDR3 gives the full variable domain: DSGVTQTPKHLITATGQRVTLRCSPRSGDLSVYWYQQSLDQGLQFLIQYYNGEERAKGNILERFSAQQFPDLHSELNLSSLELGDSALYFCASSAPRQGGELFFGEGSRLTVL.

This clonotype turned up a few times. The J gene is TRBJ2-1, the V gene TRBV28, with TRBD2 as a possible D gene (5 bases). V lost 4 bases and J 4 bases, leaving 17 bases between the germline ends. Looked up from germline, CDR1 is MDHEN and CDR2 is SYDVKM. The CDR3 extends over 16 amino acids. In DNA, the CDR3 is TGTGCCAGCAGTTCCCCGGGAACCTCCCTTTACAATGAGCAGTTCTTC. It yields the protein CASSSPGTSLYNEQFF.

The CDR3 spells CASSPEDSPDYEQYF. CDR3 coding DNA: TGTGCCAGCAGCCCAGAGGACAGTCCGGACTACGAGCAGTACTTC. The chain couples TRBV3-1 to TRBJ2-7, with a possible D match to TRBD1 (6 bases). The germline V gene encodes CDR1 LGHDT and CDR2 YNNKEL (reference sequence). Between the trimmed V and J ends, which lost 4 bases and 3 bases, there was a span of 16 bases. This CDR3 spans 15 amino acids.

This clonotype was seen repeatedly, ten times or more. This chain links TRBV5-1 with TRBJ2-2, with TRBD2 matching over 11 bases. Germline V gene sequence: CDR1 SGHRS, CDR2 YFSETQ. The CDR3 covers 16 residues. V lost 6 bases and J lost 0; bases outside the gene matches: 4. The CDR3 region has the DNA TGCGCCAGCACGGGACTAGCGGTCGCGAACACCGGGGAGCTGTTTTTT. This translates into CASTGLAVANTGELFF. Full variable domain (outside the CDR3, taken from reference TRBV5-1 and TRBJ2-2): KAGVTQTPRYLIKTRGQQVTLSCSPISGHRSVSWYQQTPGQGLQFLFEYFSETQRNKGNFPGRFSGRQFSNSRSEMNVSTLELGDSALYLCASTGLAVANTGELFFGEGSRLTVL.

The chain links TRBV6-6 to TRBJ2-5, with 7 positions matching TRBD2. CDR3 length equals 15 residues. The V segment lost 2 bases and the J segment 5 bases; nucleotides outside the gene matches: 8. From germline, CDR1 is MNHNY and CDR2 SVGAGI (reference sequence). CDR3 nucleotide sequence: TGTGCCAGCAGTTACCGACTAGCTAACGCGGAGACCCAGTACTTC. It translates to CASSYRLANAETQYF.

This clonotype appeared a few times. This chain connects TRBV11-2 to TRBJ2-1; TRBD2 aligns across 10 bases. V dropped 6 bases and J dropped 6; count of bases not matched to a gene: 8. Per germline, CDR1 SGHAT and CDR2 FQNNGV. The CDR3 runs 15 residues. CDR3 in DNA: TGTGCCAGCAGTGGACGGACTAGCGGAGCCAATGAGCAGTTCTTC. Protein sequence: CASSGRTSGANEQFF.

This clonotype was recorded at least ten times. This chain uses TRBV11-2 with TRBJ2-7, with TRBD2 identical over 7 bases. V shed 1 base and J 3 bases; nucleotides not matched to a gene: 12. The CDR3 is 17 amino acids. Germline assignment: CDR1 SGHAT and CDR2 FQNNGV. The CDR3 is CASSLVRGGETVYEQYF. CDR3 DNA sequence: TGTGCCAGCAGCTTAGTGAGGGGAGGGGAGACGGTCTACGAGCAGTACTTC.

There are a few counts of this clonotype. The V gene is TRBV4-1, the J gene TRBJ2-7, with 10 nucleotides matching TRBD1. CDR3 length: 15 amino acids. V lost 1 base, J lost 4 bases, and 4 bases stayed unmatched. CDR1 is MGHRA and CDR2 is YSYEKL in the germline V gene. The CDR3: CASSQVPGQGYEQYF. CDR3 nucleotide sequence: TGCGCCAGCAGCCAAGTTCCGGGACAGGGGTACGAGCAGTACTTC.

V and J are TRBV4-1 and TRBJ2-3; D not resolved. V was pared by 0 bases and J by 2 bases, with 9 bases between. Germline V lookup: CDR1 MGHRA, CDR2 YSYEKL. CDR3 length: 15 amino acids. The CDR3 nucleotides are TGCGCCAGCAGCCAAGAACGAGTGACCACAGATACGCAGTATTTT. It translates to CASSQERVTTDTQYF.

This clonotype was counted between two and nine times. J is TRBJ2-7 and V is TRBV15; perhaps TRBD2 as D (6 bases). The V gene's germline CDR1 is LNHNV and CDR2 YYDKDF (reference sequence). The CDR3 runs to 15 residues. With 2 bases removed from V and 4 bases from J, the gap between germline ends came to 15 bases. The CDR3: CATSRFAQAGYEQYF. CDR3 coding DNA: TGTGCCACCAGCAGATTCGCCCAGGCGGGATACGAGCAGTACTTC.

This chain joins TRBV7-9 and TRBJ2-7; 11 positions agree with TRBD1. Germline-derived CDR1 and CDR2 are SEHNR and FQNEAQ (reference sequence). With 2 bases clipped from V and 5 bases from J, the junction kept 8 bases outside the gene matches. This CDR3 is built from 16 residues. The CDR3 protein is CASSLLWDRGRHEQYF. The CDR3 nucleotides read TGTGCCAGCAGCTTATTATGGGACAGGGGGAGGCACGAGCAGTACTTC. Supplemented by reference TRBV7-9 and TRBJ2-7, the full variable domain reads DTGVSQNPRHKITKRGQNVTFRCDPISEHNRLYWYRQTLGQGPEFLTYFQNEAQLEKSRLLSDRFSAERPKGSFSTLEIQRTEQGDSAMYLCASSLLWDRGRHEQYFGPGTRLTVT.

In this sample, this clonotype turned up many times. The chain carries TRBV7-8 and TRBJ1-6; D perhaps matches TRBD1 (5 bases). Trimming took off 0 bases at V and 0 bases at J, with 12 bases between the two ends. From germline, CDR1 is SGHVS and CDR2 FQNEAQ. CDR3 size: 18 residues. This CDR3 reads CASSLATASSSYNSPLHF. CDR3 sequence (DNA): TGTGCCAGCAGCTTAGCGACAGCCTCGAGCTCCTATAATTCACCCCTCCACTTT.

This clonotype was recorded a few times. V and J are TRBV7-6 and TRBJ2-5, with 11 bases fitting TRBD2. The germline gives CDR1 SGHVS, CDR2 FNYEAQ. The J segment lost 5 bases and the V segment lost 5 bases, leaving 10 bases of the junction unmatched. The CDR3 runs to 16 residues. CDR3 nucleotides: TGTGCCAGCAGCGCATTAGCGGGAGGGCCTAGGGAGACCCAGTACTTC. It encodes CASSALAGGPRETQYF.

The gene calls are TRBV11-2 and TRBJ2-1, with D possibly matching TRBD2 (6 bases). Trimming pared 3 bases from V and 5 bases from J, leaving 17 bases between. The CDR3 runs to 16 residues. CDR1 and CDR2 (germline): SGHAT, FQNNGV. The CDR3 DNA is TGTGCCAGCAGCTTGCCGCTGGGAGGACCTAACAATGAGCAGTTCTTC. This codes for CASSLPLGGPNNEQFF.

This clonotype was observed a few times. The CDR3 coding sequence is TGTGCCAGCAGCTTAGGTCAGGCGGGGAATTCACCCCTCCACTTT. Translating gives CASSLGQAGNSPLHF. V and J are TRBV7-9 and TRBJ1-6; D gene ambiguous. Germline CDR1 SEHNR, CDR2 FQNEAQ (reference sequence). V lost 1 base to trimming and J lost 7 bases, with 11 bases between them. There are 15 residues in the CDR3.

The rearrangement joins TRBV4-1 to TRBJ1-2, with D possibly being TRBD1 (6 bases). Trimming took 0 bases from V and 8 from J, leaving 16 bases between them. CDR1 is MGHRA, CDR2 YSYEKL, per germline. This CDR3 is built from 15 residues. As DNA, the CDR3 is TGCGCCAGCAGCCAAGATGCAGGGGCGTTGTTCGGCTACACCTTC. Amino acid sequence: CASSQDAGALFGYTF.

The chain is built from TRBV9 and TRBJ2-1, with D possibly being TRBD1 (6 bases). Germline-derived CDR1 and CDR2 are SGDLS and YYNGEE. The CDR3 runs to 16 residues. Between the trimmed V and J ends, which lost 3 bases and 4 bases, there was a span of 17 bases. CDR3 residues: CASSENTGTQYNEQFF. The DNA of the CDR3 is TGTGCCAGCAGCGAGAACACCGGGACACAATACAATGAGCAGTTCTTC.

This clonotype occurred a few times. The chain is built from TRBV5-1 and TRBJ2-3; the match to TRBD2 covers 8 bases. Germline lookup yields CDR1 SGHRS and CDR2 YFSETQ. The CDR3 is 15 residues long. V lost 4 bases, J lost 0 bases, and 4 bases stayed unmatched. The CDR3 DNA follows: TGCGCCAGCAGCGTATTAGCGGGAAGCACAGATACGCAGTATTTT. It codes for CASSVLAGSTDTQYF.

The rearrangement links TRBV7-7 to TRBJ2-2; 8 bases map to TRBD1. V lost 4 bases to trimming and J lost 8 bases; unmatched junction nucleotides: 6. Germline loops: CDR1 SSHAT, CDR2 FNYEAQ (reference sequence). The CDR3 length is 14 residues. CDR3: CASSSPDRAGELFF. The DNA for the CDR3 is TGTGCCAGCAGCTCACCGGACAGGGCTGGGGAGCTGTTTTTT.